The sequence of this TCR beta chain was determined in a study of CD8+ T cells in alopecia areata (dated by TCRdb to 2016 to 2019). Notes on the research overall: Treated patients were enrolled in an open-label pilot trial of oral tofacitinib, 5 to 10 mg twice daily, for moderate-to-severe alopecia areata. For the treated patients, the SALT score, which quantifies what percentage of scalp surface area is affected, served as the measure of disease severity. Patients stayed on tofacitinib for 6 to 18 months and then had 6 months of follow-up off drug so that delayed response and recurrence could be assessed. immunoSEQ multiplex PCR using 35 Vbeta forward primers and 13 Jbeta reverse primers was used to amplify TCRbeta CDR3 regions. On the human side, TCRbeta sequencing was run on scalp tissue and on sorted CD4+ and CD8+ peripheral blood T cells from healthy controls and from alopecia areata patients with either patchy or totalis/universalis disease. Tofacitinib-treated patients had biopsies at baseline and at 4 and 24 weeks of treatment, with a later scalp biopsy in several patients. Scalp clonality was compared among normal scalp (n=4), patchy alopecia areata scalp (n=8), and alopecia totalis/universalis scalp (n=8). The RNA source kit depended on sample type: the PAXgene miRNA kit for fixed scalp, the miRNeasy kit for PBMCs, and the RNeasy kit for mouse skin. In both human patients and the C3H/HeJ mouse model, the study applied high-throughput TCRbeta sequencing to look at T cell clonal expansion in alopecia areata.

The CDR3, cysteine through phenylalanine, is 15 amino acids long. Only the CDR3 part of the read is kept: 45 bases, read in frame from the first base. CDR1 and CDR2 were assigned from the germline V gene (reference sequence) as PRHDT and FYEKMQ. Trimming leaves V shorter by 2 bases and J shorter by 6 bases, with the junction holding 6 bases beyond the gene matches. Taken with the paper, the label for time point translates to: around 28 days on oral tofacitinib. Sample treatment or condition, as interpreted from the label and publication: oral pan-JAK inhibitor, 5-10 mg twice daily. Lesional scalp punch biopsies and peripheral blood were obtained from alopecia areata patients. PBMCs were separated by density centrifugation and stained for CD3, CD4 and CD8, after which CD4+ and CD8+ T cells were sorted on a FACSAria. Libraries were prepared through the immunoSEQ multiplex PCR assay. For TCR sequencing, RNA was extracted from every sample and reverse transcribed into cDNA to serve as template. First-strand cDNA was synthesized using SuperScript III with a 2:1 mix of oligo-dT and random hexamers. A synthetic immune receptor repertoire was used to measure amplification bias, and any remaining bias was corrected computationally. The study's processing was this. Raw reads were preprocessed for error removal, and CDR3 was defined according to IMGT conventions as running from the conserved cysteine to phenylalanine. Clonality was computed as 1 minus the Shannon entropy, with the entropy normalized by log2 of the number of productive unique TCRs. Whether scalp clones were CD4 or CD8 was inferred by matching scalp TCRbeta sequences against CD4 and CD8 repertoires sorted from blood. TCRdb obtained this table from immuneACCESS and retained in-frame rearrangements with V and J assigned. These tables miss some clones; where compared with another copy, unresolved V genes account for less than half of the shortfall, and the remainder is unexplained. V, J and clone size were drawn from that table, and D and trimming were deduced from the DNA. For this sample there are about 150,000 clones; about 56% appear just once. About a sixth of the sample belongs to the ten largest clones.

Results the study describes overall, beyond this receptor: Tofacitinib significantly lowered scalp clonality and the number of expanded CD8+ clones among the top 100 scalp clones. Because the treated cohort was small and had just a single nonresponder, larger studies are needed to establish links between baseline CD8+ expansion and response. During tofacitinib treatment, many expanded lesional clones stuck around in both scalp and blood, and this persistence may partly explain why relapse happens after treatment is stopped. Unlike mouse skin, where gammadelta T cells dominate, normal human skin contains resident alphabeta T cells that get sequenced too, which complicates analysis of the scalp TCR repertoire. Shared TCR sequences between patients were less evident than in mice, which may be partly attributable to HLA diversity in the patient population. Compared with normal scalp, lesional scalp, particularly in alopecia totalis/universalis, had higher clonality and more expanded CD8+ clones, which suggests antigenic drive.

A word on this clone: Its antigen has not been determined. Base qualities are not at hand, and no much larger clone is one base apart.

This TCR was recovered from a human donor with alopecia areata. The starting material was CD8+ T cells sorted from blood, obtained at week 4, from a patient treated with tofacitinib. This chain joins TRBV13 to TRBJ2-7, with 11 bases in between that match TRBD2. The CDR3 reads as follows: CASSLFLAGGGEQYF. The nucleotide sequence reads TGTGCCAGCAGCTTATTCCTAGCGGGGGGCGGCGAGCAGTACTTC.